Below, one T cell receptor beta chain is given with its context. This entry is derived from a study of blood T cell repertoires in COVID-19. The wider study: Acute-phase and convalescent COVID-19 samples originated in the United States, Italy and Spain. Sources were T cells, B-cell-depleted T cells, or PBMCs; the material itself was cDNA or gDNA.

CDR3 length: 14 amino acids. Per the germline V gene, CDR1 is LNHDA and CDR2 is SQIVND (reference sequence). Trimming removed 5 bases from V and 4 bases from J; junction bases left unmatched: 6. Sequencing used immunoSEQ multiplex PCR; TCRdb keeps in-frame clones, though not all of them. In the table there are 90,000 to 120,000 clones, roughly four fifths of which are singletons. The TCR was taken from a woman aged 80 or older with active or convalescent COVID-19. The specimen was peripheral blood. This sequence joins TRBV19 and TRBJ2-7, with 9 bases lining up with TRBD1. CDR3 sequence: CASSVDRGGYEQYF. Written as DNA, the CDR3 is TGTGCCAGTAGTGTGGACAGGGGAGGGTACGAGCAGTACTTC.